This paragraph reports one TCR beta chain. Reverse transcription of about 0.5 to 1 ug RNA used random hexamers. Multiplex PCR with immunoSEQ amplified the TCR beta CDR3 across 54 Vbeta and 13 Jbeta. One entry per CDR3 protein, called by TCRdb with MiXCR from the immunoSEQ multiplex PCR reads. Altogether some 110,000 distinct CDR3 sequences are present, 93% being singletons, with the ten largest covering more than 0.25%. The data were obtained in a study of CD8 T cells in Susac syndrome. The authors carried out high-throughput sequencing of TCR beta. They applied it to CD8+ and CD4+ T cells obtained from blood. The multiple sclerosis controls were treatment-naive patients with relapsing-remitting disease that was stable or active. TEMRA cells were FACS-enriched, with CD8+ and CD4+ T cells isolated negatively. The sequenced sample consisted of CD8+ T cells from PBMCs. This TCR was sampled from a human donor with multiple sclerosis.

Here the CDR3 DNA reads TGTGCCAGCAGAGATACTCTCGGCACAGATACGCAGTATTTT. Translation gives CASRDTLGTDTQYF. The V call is TRBV27, the J call TRBJ2-3; no firm D call. CDR1 is MNHEY and CDR2 is SMNVEV in the germline V gene (reference sequence). The CDR3 consists of 14 residues. V lost 6 bases, J lost 1 base, and 11 bases lay in between.